This passage covers 3 T cell receptor beta chains from one sample sequenced in a study of cytomegalovirus exposure and HLA in healthy donors. The PCR employed 60 Vbeta primers together with 13 Jbeta primers. The repertoire was sequenced with immunoSEQ multiplex PCR; TCRdb's copy has only in-frame clones and lacks some. The profile shows roughly 170,000 clones, roughly 80% of them singletons. Specimen: PBMCs. Source of these receptors: a man aged 25-45 years in good health and CMV-seropositive.

This clone was seen only once. J is TRBJ2-5 and V is TRBV5-4, with D perhaps TRBD2 (7 bases). The CDR3 covers 16 residues. Germline values: CDR1 SGHNT, CDR2 YYREEE (reference sequence). The V and J ends lost 2 bases and 5 bases respectively, with 19 bases between them. DNA of the CDR3: TGTGCCAGCAGCTTCCCGGGGGAGGGGGGGCCGGAGACCCAGTACTTC. Amino acids: CASSFPGEGGPETQYF. The complete variable domain, with remaining parts taken from reference TRBV5-4 and TRBJ2-5, reads ETGVTQSPTHLIKTRGQQVTLRCSSQSGHNTVSWYQQALGQGPQFIFQYYREEENGRGNFPPRFSGLQFPNYSSELNVNALELDDSALYLCASSFPGEGGPETQYFGPGTRLLVL.

This clone was seen more than once but under ten times. V is TRBV4-3 and J is TRBJ2-1, with TRBD1 matching over 7 bases. V was pared by 6 bases and J by 6 bases, with 11 bases of the junction left unmatched. The CDR3 is made up of 15 amino acids. Germline V gene lookup returns CDR1 LGHNA and CDR2 YSLEER. The CDR3 coding sequence is TGCGCCAGCAGGGAGGACAGGTTGAGGGGCAATGAGCAGTTCTTC. Amino acid sequence: CASREDRLRGNEQFF.

The J gene is TRBJ1-1, the V gene TRBV19; D call uncertain. The V end was cut by 3 bases, the J end by 0 bases, with 5 bases between. Germline lookup yields CDR1 LNHDA and CDR2 SQIVND (reference sequence). The CDR3 has 13 amino acids. In nucleotides, the CDR3 is TGTGCCAGTAGTATGAGGGTGAACACTGAAGCTTTCTTT. This codes for CASSMRVNTEAFF.